This note documents a single T cell receptor (beta chain) sequence. Its target is not known. A modified ARM-PCR protocol with three rounds of nested PCR amplified TCRbeta. Each CDR3 protein is one row after TCRdb ran MiXCR on the multiplex PCR reads. Among 65,000 to 75,000 distinct CDR3 sequences, around 82% were seen once, and the ten largest hold under 55%. The CDR3 extends over 13 amino acids. Germline CDR1 and CDR2: DFQATT and SNEGSKA (reference sequence). The template was RNA from unsorted bulk tissue. This non-tumor lung sample came from over 3 cm beyond the tumor edge. This sample is part of a study of tumor and adjacent non-tumor tissue in lung cancer. Study background: Aged roughly 30 to 85 years, patients included roughly 10 men and a handful of women with stage I to III disease. The study's findings and limits: Tumor tissue had significantly higher TCR diversity than normal lung. Normal lung showed higher cumulative top 100 clone frequency than tumor. Patients with more diverse tumor TCRs had worse survival.

The chain joins TRBV20-1 to TRBJ1-5, with a possible D match to TRBD1 (6 bases). The DNA end favors TRBJ2-3, so the J call may be wrong. The TCR originated in a man aged 60 to 69 with non-small cell lung cancer. The sequenced sample consisted of distant non-tumor lung tissue. The chain's CDR3 is CSARLWDNQPQYF. As DNA, the CDR3 is TGCAGTGCTAGATTGTGGGACAATCAGCCCCAGTATTTT.